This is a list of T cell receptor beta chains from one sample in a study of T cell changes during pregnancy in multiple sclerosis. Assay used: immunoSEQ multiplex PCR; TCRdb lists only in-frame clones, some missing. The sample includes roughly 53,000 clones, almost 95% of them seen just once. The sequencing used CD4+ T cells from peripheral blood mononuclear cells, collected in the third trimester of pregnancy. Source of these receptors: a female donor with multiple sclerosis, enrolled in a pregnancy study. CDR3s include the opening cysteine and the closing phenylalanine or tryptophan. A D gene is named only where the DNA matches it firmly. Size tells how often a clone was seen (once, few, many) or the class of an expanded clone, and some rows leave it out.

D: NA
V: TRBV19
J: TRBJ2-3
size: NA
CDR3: CASSLEGTSTDTQYF
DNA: TGTGCCAGCAGCCTTGAAGGGACTAGCACAGATACGCAGTATTTT

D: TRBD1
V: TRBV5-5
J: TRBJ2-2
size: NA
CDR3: CASSLLGTAGELFF
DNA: TGTGCCAGCAGCTTGCTTGGGACAGCCGGGGAGCTGTTTTTT

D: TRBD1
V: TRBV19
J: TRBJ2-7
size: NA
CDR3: CASSRQGNGDDEQYF
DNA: TGTGCCAGTAGCCGACAGGGGAACGGGGATGACGAGCAGTACTTC

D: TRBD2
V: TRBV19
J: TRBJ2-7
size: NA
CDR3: CAILGGRAADGSYEQYF
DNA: TGTGCCATCCTGGGCGGGAGGGCCGCTGATGGGTCCTACGAGCAGTACTTC

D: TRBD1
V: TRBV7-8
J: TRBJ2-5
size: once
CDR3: CASSVGTGRETQYF
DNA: TGTGCCAGCAGCGTGGGGACAGGGCGAGAGACCCAGTACTTC

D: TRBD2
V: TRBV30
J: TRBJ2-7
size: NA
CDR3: CAWSTSSGSSSYEQYF
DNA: TGTGCCTGGAGTACCTCAAGCGGGAGCTCTTCCTACGAGCAGTACTTC

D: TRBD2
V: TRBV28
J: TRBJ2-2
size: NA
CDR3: CASSPHKGLAGLTGELFF
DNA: TGTGCCAGCAGTCCGCATAAGGGCCTAGCGGGCCTCACCGGGGAGCTGTTTTTT

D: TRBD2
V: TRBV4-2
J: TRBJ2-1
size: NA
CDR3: CASSQARSGRPNEQFF
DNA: TGTGCCAGCAGCCAAGCCCGCAGCGGGAGGCCGAATGAGCAGTTCTTC

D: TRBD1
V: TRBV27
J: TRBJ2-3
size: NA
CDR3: CASSLRQGAGTDTQYF
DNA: TGTGCCAGCAGTTTGCGACAGGGGGCTGGCACAGATACGCAGTATTTT

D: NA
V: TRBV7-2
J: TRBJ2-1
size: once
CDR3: CASSFGHPSSYNEQFF
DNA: TGTGCCAGCAGCTTTGGTCACCCCAGCTCCTACAATGAGCAGTTCTTC

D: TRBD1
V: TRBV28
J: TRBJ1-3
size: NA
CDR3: CASKDREAGNTIYF
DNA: TGTGCCAGCAAGGACAGGGAAGCTGGAAACACCATATATTTT

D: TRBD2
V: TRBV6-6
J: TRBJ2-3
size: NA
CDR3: CASRLSGSGADTQYF
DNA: TGTGCCAGCAGGCTTAGCGGGAGCGGGGCAGATACGCAGTATTTT

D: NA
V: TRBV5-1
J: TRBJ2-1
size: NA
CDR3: CASSLLLEKEQFF
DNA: TGCGCCAGCAGCTTGTTGCTAGAAAAGGAGCAGTTCTTC

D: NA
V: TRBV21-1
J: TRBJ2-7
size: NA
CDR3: CASSKDLLTGGPYEQYF
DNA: TGTGCCAGCAGCAAAGATCTCCTGACAGGGGGCCCCTACGAGCAGTACTTC

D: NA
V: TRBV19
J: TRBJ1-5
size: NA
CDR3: CASSIHSINQPQHF
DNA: TGTGCCAGTAGTATACACAGCATCAATCAGCCCCAGCATTTT

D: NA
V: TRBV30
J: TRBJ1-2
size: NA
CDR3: CAWSVRQGHGYTF
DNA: TGTGCCTGGAGTGTAAGGCAGGGGCATGGCTACACCTTC

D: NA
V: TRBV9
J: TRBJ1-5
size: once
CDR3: CASSNGGRNQPQHF
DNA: TGTGCCAGCAGTAACGGGGGGCGCAATCAGCCCCAGCATTTT

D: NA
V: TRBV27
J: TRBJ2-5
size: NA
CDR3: CASSLLTGRRKETQYF
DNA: TGTGCCAGCAGTTTACTGACAGGGAGGCGGAAGGAGACCCAGTACTTC

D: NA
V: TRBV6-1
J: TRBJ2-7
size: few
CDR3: CASSEAPKLIYEQYF
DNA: TGTGCCAGCAGTGAAGCCCCTAAATTAATCTACGAGCAGTACTTC

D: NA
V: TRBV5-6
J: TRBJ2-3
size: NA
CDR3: CASSLARLDTQYF
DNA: TGTGCCAGCAGCTTGGCTAGACTAGATACGCAGTATTTT

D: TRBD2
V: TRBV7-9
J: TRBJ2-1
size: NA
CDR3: CASSFGLAGYNEQFF
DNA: TGTGCCAGCAGCTTTGGGCTAGCGGGGTACAATGAGCAGTTCTTC

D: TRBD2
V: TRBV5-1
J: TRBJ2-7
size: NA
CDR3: CASSLAGREGRYEQYF
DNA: TGCGCCAGCAGCTTGGCAGGGCGGGAGGGTCGCTACGAGCAGTACTTC

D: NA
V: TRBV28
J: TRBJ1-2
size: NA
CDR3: CASSPSGDGYTF
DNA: TGTGCCAGCAGCCCCTCAGGCGATGGCTACACCTTC

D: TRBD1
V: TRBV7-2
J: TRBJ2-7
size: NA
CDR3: CASSLAPGQGSYEQYF
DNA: TGTGCCAGCAGCTTAGCGCCGGGACAGGGCTCCTACGAGCAGTACTTC

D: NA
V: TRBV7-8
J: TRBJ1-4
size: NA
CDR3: CASRKGASPQGEKLFF
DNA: TGTGCCAGCAGGAAAGGGGCCTCACCCCAGGGGGAAAAACTGTTTTTT

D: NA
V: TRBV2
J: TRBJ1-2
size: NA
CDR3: CASSEDFGYGYTF
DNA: TGTGCCAGCAGTGAAGACTTCGGTTATGGCTACACCTTC

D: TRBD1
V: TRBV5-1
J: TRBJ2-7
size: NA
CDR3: CASSSDPGTGGYNEQYF
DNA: TGCGCCAGCAGCTCCGACCCTGGGACAGGGGGCTATAACGAGCAGTACTTC

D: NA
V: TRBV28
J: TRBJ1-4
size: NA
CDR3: CASSSSTVDTNEKLFF
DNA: NA

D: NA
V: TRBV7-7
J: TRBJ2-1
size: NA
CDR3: CASSLVASGPYNEQFF
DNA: TGTGCTAGCAGCTTAGTAGCGTCAGGCCCTTACAATGAGCAGTTCTTC

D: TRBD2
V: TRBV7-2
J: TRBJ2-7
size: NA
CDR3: CASSLAGSAGTYEQYF
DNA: TGTGCCAGCAGCTTAGCGGGTTCAGCGGGGACCTACGAGCAGTACTTC

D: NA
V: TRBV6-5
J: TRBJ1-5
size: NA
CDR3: CATRGGNQPQHF
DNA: TGTGCCACTCGGGGGGGCAATCAGCCCCAGCATTTT

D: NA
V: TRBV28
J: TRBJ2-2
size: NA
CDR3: CASLRGGKTGELFF
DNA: TGTGCCAGCTTAAGGGGGGGGAAAACCGGGGAGCTGTTTTTT

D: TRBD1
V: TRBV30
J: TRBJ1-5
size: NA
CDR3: CAWSMQGAAGPQHF
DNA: TGTGCCTGGAGTATGCAGGGGGCGGCGGGGCCCCAGCATTTT

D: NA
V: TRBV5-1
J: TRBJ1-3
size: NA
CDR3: CASSLAGRDSGNTIYF
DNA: TGCGCCAGCAGCTTGGCGGGGAGAGACTCTGGAAACACCATATATTTT

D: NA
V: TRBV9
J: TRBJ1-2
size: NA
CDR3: CASSVAGGVHGYTF
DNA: TGTGCCAGCAGCGTAGCCGGGGGGGTCCATGGCTACACCTTC

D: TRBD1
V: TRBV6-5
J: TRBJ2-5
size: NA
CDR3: CASRRTGGYETQYF
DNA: TGTGCCAGCAGACGGACAGGGGGCTACGAGACCCAGTACTTC

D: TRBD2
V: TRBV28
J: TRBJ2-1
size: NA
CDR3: CASSLGGLATYNEQFF
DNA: TGTGCCAGCAGTTTGGGGGGACTAGCGACCTACAATGAGCAGTTCTTC

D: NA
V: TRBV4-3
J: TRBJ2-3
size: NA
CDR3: CASSQGRGANTDTQYF
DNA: TGCGCCAGCAGCCAAGGACGTGGGGCAAACACAGATACGCAGTATTTT